This T cell receptor beta chain was found in a study of blood T cell repertoires in COVID-19. In the study's own analysis: Researchers report that nucleated cell counts were estimated from reference gene primer amplification. Clones were sequenced by immunoSEQ multiplex PCR, and TCRdb holds only the in-frame ones, with some missing. V and J calls plus clone size are reproduced from that table; the DNA served to infer D and trimming. Of around 250,000 clones listed, roughly 88% were seen once; the top ten hold around 12%. This CDR3 contains 13 residues. V lost 4 bases, J lost 10 bases, and 11 bases lay in between. CDR1 and CDR2 (germline): LGHDT, YNNKEL (reference sequence).

Sequenced: peripheral blood. The TCR comes from an older man with acute or convalescent COVID-19. The V and J genes are TRBV3-1 (or the pseudogene TRBV3-2) and TRBJ1-6; the D gene is possibly TRBD1 (6 bases). The CDR3 region is CASSRTQGSPLHF. CDR3 DNA: TGTGCCAGCAGCCGCACACAGGGCTCACCCCTCCACTTT.